The 12 T cell receptor beta chains listed next were all sequenced from one sample in a study of blood T cell repertoires in COVID-19. Generated by immunoSEQ multiplex PCR, the TCRdb table keeps only in-frame clones and is missing some. The table records a few hundred thousand clones, roughly 86% of them present only once. Input material: peripheral blood. These receptor sequences come from a woman aged 45-65 years with COVID-19, enrolled during active disease.

The chain combines TRBV30 with TRBJ2-7; D is ambiguous. Germline V lookup: CDR1 GTSNPN, CDR2 SVGIG (reference sequence). The CDR3 sequence is 11 residues long. V was cut by 1 base and J by 4 bases, with 5 bases left in between. CDR3 amino acids: CAWSDSYEQYF. As DNA, the CDR3 is TGTGCCTGGAGTGATTCTTACGAGCAGTACTTC.

The chain carries TRBV2 and TRBJ2-5; 12 bases map to TRBD1. The junction had 6 bases not matched to a gene; V was cut back by 2 bases and J by 5 bases. CDR1 and CDR2 (germline): SNHLY, FYNNEI. CDR3 length: 16 amino acids. The chain's CDR3 is CASSEMGTGGLETQYF. In DNA, the CDR3 is TGTGCCAGCAGTGAAATGGGGACAGGGGGCTTGGAGACCCAGTACTTC.

The V gene is TRBV24-1, the J gene TRBJ2-5; D possibly corresponds to TRBD1 (6 bases). Germline V CDR1 and CDR2: KGHDR, SFDVKD. Trimming took off 4 bases at V and 13 bases at J, with 15 bases between the two ends. CDR3 size: 12 residues. The CDR3 bases are TGTGCCACCAGTGAAACTACAGGGTGGTTGTACTTC. Its translation: CATSETTGWLYF.

This clone was counted a few times. The rearrangement joins TRBV7-9 to TRBJ2-7; TRBD1 agrees at 10 bases. The CDR3 consists of 14 residues. The V gene end was trimmed by 5 bases and the J gene end by 5 bases; junction bases not matched to a gene: 6. Germline V CDR1 and CDR2: SEHNR, FQNEAQ (reference sequence). The CDR3 spells CASSLGTGVHEQYF. CDR3 DNA sequence: TGTGCCAGCAGCCTCGGGACAGGGGTCCACGAGCAGTACTTC.

V is TRBV5-6 and J is TRBJ2-1; 7 nucleotides match TRBD2. V shed 3 bases and J 0 bases; nucleotides not matched to a gene: 6. This CDR3 comprises 16 residues. Germline V gene sequence: CDR1 SGHDT, CDR2 YYEEEE. The CDR3 DNA follows: TGTGCCAGCAGCTCCAAACTAGCGAGCTCCTACAATGAGCAGTTCTTC. It translates to CASSSKLASSYNEQFF.

The chain employs TRBV10-3 and TRBJ2-7; weak D call: TRBD1 (6 bases). The germline V and J ends were trimmed by 1 base and 1 base, with 20 bases remaining between them. Germline V gene data show CDR1 as ENHRY and CDR2 as SYGVKD. The CDR3 has 18 residues. The CDR3 protein is CAISELSGTPGRSYEQYF. DNA of the CDR3: TGTGCCATCAGTGAGTTATCCGGGACACCCGGACGGTCCTACGAGCAGTACTTC.

The chain carries TRBV7-2 and TRBJ2-2; 11 nucleotides line up with TRBD2. The germline CDR1 and CDR2 sequences are SGHTA and FQGNSA. CDR3 length equals 15 residues. With 3 bases clipped from V and 6 bases from J, the junction kept 3 bases outside the gene matches. The CDR3 nucleotides are TGTGCCAGCAGCTTTAGCGGGGGGGGTCCCGGGGAGCTGTTTTTT. Residues: CASSFSGGGPGELFF.

CDR3 in DNA: TGCGCCAGCAGTGACCCGGGTACCGAGCAGTACTTC. This sequence encodes CASSDPGTEQYF. The gene calls are TRBV10-1 and TRBJ2-7; no firm D call. The CDR3 runs to 12 residues. CDR1 is WNHNN and CDR2 is SYGVQD in the germline V gene (reference sequence). V gave up 3 bases and J gave up 6 bases, with 9 bases separating them.

In the case of this clone: Other DNA sequences of this sample code for an identical CDR3. The J gene is TRBJ1-6, the V gene TRBV7-8, with 9 bases matching TRBD1. Germline CDR1 SGHVS, CDR2 FQNEAQ. V was clipped by 1 base and J by 8 bases; unmatched bases: 0. CDR3 size: 14 residues. CDR3: CASSLGTGDSPLHF. CDR3 nucleotides: TGTGCCAGCAGCTTAGGGACAGGGGATTCACCCCTCCACTTT.

The chain employs TRBV6-2 or TRBV6-3 and TRBJ2-7; 10 bases align to TRBD1. CDR3 size: 13 residues. CDR1 and CDR2 (germline): MNHEY, SVGEGT. The V segment lost 6 bases and the J segment 10 bases; nucleotides outside the gene matches: 9. For the CDR3, the DNA is TGTGCCAGCAGCTGGGACAGGGGCTACCAACAGTACGTC. Translation gives CASSWDRGYQQYV.

The chain is built from TRBV5-1 and TRBJ2-3; 12 nucleotides align to TRBD2. Trimming took 4 bases from V and 1 from J; bases not matched to a gene: 4. Per germline, CDR1 SGHRS and CDR2 YFSETQ. The CDR3 has 16 amino acids. The CDR3 DNA is TGCGCCAGCAGCAGGGGGACTAGCGGGCGCACAGATACGCAGTATTTT. The encoded protein is CASSRGTSGRTDTQYF.

The V gene is TRBV19, the J gene TRBJ1-1, with no clear D. The CDR3 covers 14 residues. V was shortened by 1 base and J by 2 bases, with 8 bases between the two germline ends. Looked up from germline, CDR1 is LNHDA and CDR2 is SQIVND (reference sequence). The CDR3: CASSIGEGNTEAFF. The CDR3 DNA follows: TGTGCCAGTAGTATAGGTGAGGGAAACACTGAAGCTTTCTTT. The complete variable domain, with remaining parts taken from reference TRBV19 and TRBJ1-1, reads DGGITQSPKYLFRKEGQNVTLSCEQNLNHDAMYWYRQDPGQGLRLIYYSQIVNDFQKGDIAEGYSVSREKKESFPLTVTSAQKNPTAFYLCASSIGEGNTEAFFGQGTRLTVV.